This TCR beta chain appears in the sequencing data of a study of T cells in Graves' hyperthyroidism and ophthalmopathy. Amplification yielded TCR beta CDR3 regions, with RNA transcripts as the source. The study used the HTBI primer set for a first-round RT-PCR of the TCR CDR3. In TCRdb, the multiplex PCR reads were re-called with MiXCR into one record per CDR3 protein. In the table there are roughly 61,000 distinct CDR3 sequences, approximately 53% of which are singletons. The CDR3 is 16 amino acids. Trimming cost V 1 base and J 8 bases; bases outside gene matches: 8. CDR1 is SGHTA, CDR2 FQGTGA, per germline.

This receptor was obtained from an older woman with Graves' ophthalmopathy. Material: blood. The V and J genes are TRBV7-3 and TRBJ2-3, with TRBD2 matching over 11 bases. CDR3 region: CASSLRGLAEAGTQYF. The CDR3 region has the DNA TGTGCCAGCAGCTTAAGGGGACTAGCGGAGGCAGGTACGCAGTATTTT.